This entry concerns a single T cell receptor beta chain. No cognate antigen has been identified for it. At one of its ends the junction is not consistent with the germline gene, which may arise from a read error. The data belong to a study of CD8+CD57+ T cells in acquired aplastic anemia listed by TCRdb under 2018. As for the study more broadly: Extracted DNA from sorted CD4+ and CD8+ cells averaged approximately 3 ug, ranging from roughly 0.17 to 30 ug. Healthy donor samples averaged approximately 10 million reads for CD4+ and approximately 11 million for CD8+ cells.

Genomic DNA was used as template for profiling of TCR beta VDJ combinations and CDR3 sequences. An Illumina HiSeq 2000 was the platform used for TCR repertoire sequencing. The study's processing was this. TRBV/TRBJ rearrangement plots, CDR3 size and DJ length profiles, and Simpson's diversity index were used to evaluate the repertoires. Whichever DNA sequence was most abundant in the deep sequencing data was defined as the immunodominant clone. CDR3 amino acid sequences were checked for sharing between subjects and were compared against published repertoires and the VDJdb database. The raw public data were reprocessed by TCRdb itself: fastp quality trimming at Q25, MiXCR clonotype calling, in-frame beta chains only. Identical CDR3 protein sequences are pooled into one entry, listed with their most common genes and DNA. V and J calls and clone size were set by TCRdb, not the authors. Within this sample are roughly 190,000 distinct CDR3 sequences, with less than 65% of them counted one time only. The ten largest account for about 16% of the sample.

TCR repertoires of sorted CD4+ and CD8+ blood T cells from severe aplastic anemia patients and healthy subjects were deep-sequenced in the study. Ficoll-Paque density gradient centrifugation was used to isolate peripheral blood mononuclear cells. Before DNA was extracted, CD4+ and CD8+ T cells were sorted using either FACS or magnetic beads. Including the terminal cysteine and phenylalanine, the CDR3 comprises 14 residues. The retained sequence is limited to the CDR3, 42 bases, with the frame set at the first base. The germline V gene (reference sequence) gives CDR1 as SEHNR and CDR2 as FQNEAQ. The paper's findings and limits, for the study overall: Twenty-nine CD8+ CDR3 sequences were found to be shared between patients and controls, but these sequences appeared to be highly expressed in patients and within the immunodominant clones of the patients. No significant difference in CD8+ Simpson's diversity was found between patients and healthy controls (P=0.060).

The TCR originated in a human donor in good health, serving as a control. What was sequenced was sorted CD4+, CD8+, or CD8+CD57+ T cells (not recorded which) from PBMCs. This sequence uses TRBV7-9 and TRBJ1-6, with the D gene uncertain. CDR3 sequence: CASSQYSRGSPLYF. The DNA sequence is given as TGTGCCAGCAGCCAATATTCGCGGGGTTCACCCCTCTACTTT.